What follows describes a single TCR beta chain. Sequencing used immunoSEQ multiplex PCR; TCRdb keeps in-frame clones, though not all of them. This table has fewer than 150,000 clones, 75% to 95% appearing once. The entry originates in a study of T cells after somatic rescue of genetic block. V was cut by 6 bases and J by 2 bases, with 20 bases left in between. This CDR3 is built from 16 residues. CDR1 is MNHEY, CDR2 SMNVEV, per germline (reference sequence). The clonotype comes from a woman aged 18-35 years. The chain links TRBV27 to TRBJ2-7, with D uncertain. Sequenced: peripheral blood mononuclear cells (PBMCs). CDR3 DNA sequence: TGTGCCAGCAGCGCAAGAGGTCGGGTGCCCCCCTACGAGCAGTACTTC. Translated: CASSARGRVPPYEQYF.